This TCR beta chain was obtained from a study of cytomegalovirus exposure and HLA in healthy donors (dated by TCRdb to the late 2010s). About the study as a whole: In an earlier analysis of roughly 590 of the donors, roughly 300 Gb of sequence data and 90 million to 120 million unique TCR beta sequences from about 190 million T cells were reported. An early release that covered about 600 HLA-typed donors contained 300 to 350 gigabases of sequencing data and approximately 85 million unique TCR sequences. Of the roughly 400 genotyped donors, more than 75% were placed in the genetic ancestry cluster associated with self-reported Caucasian donors. The study aimed to test whether cataloging public T cell receptors could reveal signatures of past pathogen exposure. Using immunosequencing, the study profiled T cell repertoires from 666 subjects and related those repertoires to cytomegalovirus serostatus. Along with the roughly 670-subject first cohort, a separate validation cohort of 120 different subjects was used. The study combined high-throughput TCR immunosequencing, statistical association of individual TCRs with disease status, and machine learning to predict cytomegalovirus infection status. To study patterns of TCR occurrence, a later analysis re-analyzed previously published TCR beta repertoires from 550 to 800 donors and added high-resolution HLA genotyping. Rather than using new phenotypic data, the later analysis identified candidate immune exposures from TCR beta sequences and from how often those sequences occurred across donors. An earlier analysis of 500 to 650 of the donors applied high-throughput TCR beta sequencing to assess whether each TCR beta V gene segment acted as functional or pseudogenic. Alongside the repertoire data, information on donor age, sex, ethnicity and CMV serostatus was compiled. A later genetic analysis used genome-wide SNP genotypes for about three fifths of the 666 donors, treating that subset as a discovery cohort. Every discovery cohort repertoire had been produced on one sequencing platform. HLA typing included class I and class II loci at four-digit resolution. Typing coverage varied by locus: about 620-640 donors for A, B, C, DRB1 and DQB1; roughly 560 for DQA1; about 570 for DPA1; 400 to 480 for DPB1. A handful of DR-DQ haplotypes were handled as single units for association and clustering because linkage in the cohort was strong. Among around 400 genotyped donors of the cohort, an average of roughly 230,000 unique TCR beta nucleotide sequences was sequenced per donor, of which about 18% were non-productive. Overall study results and their limits: According to a later analysis, TCR association rates differed among HLA loci, with DRB1 alleles showing the most associated TCRs and HLA-C alleles showing the fewest. Assigning TCR associations to individual alleles was difficult when HLA alleles, especially DR and DQ, strongly co-occurred. Correlated functional status among segregating V segments might be attributable to linkage disequilibrium, but an unknown experimental factor could not be ruled out. Some IMGT-functional V segments, including TRBV6-2 and TRBV6-3, could not be distinguished by the 87-base-pair reads and were therefore excluded. In this cohort, only TCR beta chains were sequenced, and detectable features were limited by the absence of alpha or paired-chain data. A few of the identified cytomegalovirus-associated TCR beta chains were confirmed in vitro to be specific for cytomegalovirus antigens. It was suggested by the authors that the approach could potentially be generalized to other disease states and immunological phenotypes. A later analysis reported that several top co-occurrence clusters appeared linked to parvovirus B19, influenza, CMV and Epstein-Barr virus. Because counts were too low, 15 to 20 rarely observed V segments, including chromosome 9 orphons, were left out of the earlier analysis of some 600 of the donors. HLA typing was unavailable for some donors at each locus, so association tests used only the typed subset. In a later genetic analysis, fewer N-insertions in productive TCRs were reported among donors in an Asian-associated ancestry cluster than the 666-donor mean. In a later analysis, around 15,000 TCR beta sequences were associated with specific HLA alleles at a false discovery rate of 0.05. A cluster of highly shared sequence variants was judged likely to be a technical artifact of the sequencing pipeline. Across donors, most TCR sequences were observed very rarely, whereas some public TCRs were present in many individuals. The only immune exposure information available for the cohort was CMV serostatus. In an earlier analysis of around 600 of the donors, most TCR beta V segments appeared in productive rearrangements about 87% or about 30% of the time, broadly matching IMGT annotations. The presence/absence analyses assumed that sequencing depth was roughly uniform across donors, and that assumption may not be true. The study gave a list of under 200 TCR beta chains associated with cytomegalovirus. A later analysis found that HLA-associated TCR beta chains were more clonally expanded and had lower generation probabilities than equally common non-associated chains. A further reported finding was that TCR beta sequences accurately predicted the HLA-A and HLA-B alleles for most subjects in the first cohort. The classifier was reported to diagnose cytomegalovirus status with high specificity and sensitivity in both the original and validation cohorts. Most CMV-associated TCR beta chains appeared to be HLA-restricted in a later analysis, and the HLA associations seemed to be driven largely by CMV exposure. A later genetic analysis associated a missense DCLRE1C variant with V-gene and J-gene trimming of TCR beta chains, and an independent cohort replicated the association.

CDR1 SGDLS and CDR2 YYNGEE were looked up in the germline V gene. Reading from cysteine to phenylalanine, the CDR3 counts 15 amino acids. The DNA shown is the 45-base CDR3, in frame from base 1. The V and J ends are trimmed by 0 bases and 3 bases, leaving 12 bases between them. In total, roughly 710 healthy bone marrow donors made up the cohort. Cohort members were all nominally healthy when sampled, although unrecorded immune exposures were likely present. The donor tested CMV seronegative, placing the donor among the 350 to 400 seronegative members of the cohort. A peripheral blood sample was provided by each donor, and peripheral blood mononuclear cells were used for TCR beta sequencing. Genomic DNA was extracted from the blood cell samples with the Qiagen DNeasy Blood Extraction Kit. A word on this clone: The target of this receptor is not known. There are no base qualities to consult, and no much larger clone falls within one base.

The library was generated by the immunoSEQ multiplex PCR assay. The multiplex PCR relied on a mix of 60 forward primers for TCR Vbeta segments and 13 reverse primers for TCR Jbeta segments. The CDR3 region of rearranged TCR beta genes was amplified from genomic DNA with a multiplex PCR assay. On the Illumina HiSeq System, the amplified TCR beta libraries were sequenced as 87-base-pair reads. The authors processed their data as follows. In a later analysis, around 80 million unique TCR beta chains were counted across the 650 to 700 repertoires, and roughly 11 million of these chains were shared by at least two donors. A nearest-neighbor algorithm error-corrected the raw reads and collapsed the reads into unique sequences, merging closely related sequences to remove PCR and sequencing errors. V, D and J gene segments were assigned by aligning CDR3 sequences to IMGT reference sequences. Each retained sequence needed at least a six-nucleotide match to both a V gene segment and a J gene segment. Rearrangements were called productive when the CDR3 lacked stop codons and stayed in frame with V and J; all others were non-productive. Following IMGT convention, CDR3 was defined as the stretch from the second conserved V-encoded cysteine up to the conserved J-encoded phenylalanine. The earlier analysis of 500 to 750 of the donors excluded any sequence lacking an unambiguous match to a single V gene segment. An earlier analysis of 450 to 650 of the donors called V segments functional above 56.7% productive rearrangements and segregating when the between-donor standard deviation exceeded 5%. A statistical classification framework was developed to diagnose cytomegalovirus status using the catalog of TCR beta chain sequences. A later analysis assigned V and J genes by comparing TCR nucleotide sequences with IMGT/GENE-DB human TR gene sequences. A later analysis assigned CDR3 sequences and most-parsimonious VDJ recombination scenarios with the TCRdist pipeline. A later analysis defined each TCR beta chain by its CDR3 amino acid sequence plus V-gene family, and excluded reads lacking a unique V-gene family. In a later analysis, around 600 highly shared, low-generation-probability nucleotide sequences were removed to address suspected cross-contamination and a sequencing artifact. In a later analysis, a clonal expansion index for each public chain was calculated from normalized within-repertoire ranks of inferred template counts. A later analysis computed generation probabilities with a VDJ recombination model fitted to out-of-frame rearrangements, and checked the results against IGoR. Hypergeometric tests were used in a later analysis to score TCR-TCR, TCR-HLA and TCR-CMV co-occurrence, with a repertoire-size bias correction applied to the TCR pairs. False discovery rates were estimated in a later analysis by permuting HLA or CMV assignments 20 times. A later analysis grouped co-occurring TCRs with DBSCAN, adding TCRdist sequence similarity when clustering within HLA-allele-positive subsets. Repertoires with fewer than 30,000 or more than 120,000 public chains, plus five repertoires with anomalous nucleotide sharing, were excluded from co-occurrence clustering. TCRdb carries this immuneACCESS record with in-frame sequences only. Its versions omit some clonotypes, under half of them owing to an unresolved V gene in the studies checked, with the rest unexplained. That table is the source of V, J and clone size, and D and trimming were worked out from the DNA. The table for this sample lists 200,000 to 250,000 clones; around four fifths of them were counted only once. The top ten hold roughly 0.71% of the sample.

The sequence was collected from a boy aged 2 to 10 in good health and CMV-seronegative. Sequencing used PBMCs. Recombination linked TRBV9 to TRBJ1-1, with the D gene too uncertain to name. The CDR3 amino acid sequence is: CASSVGLGEYTEAFF. The nucleotide sequence reads as follows: TGTGCCAGCAGCGTAGGTCTCGGGGAATACACTGAAGCTTTCTTT.